This TCR beta chain stems from a study of blood T cells in healthy people across ages. V lost 1 base to trimming and J lost 7 bases, with 11 bases between them. CDR3 length equals 13 residues. Germline V gene sequence: CDR1 DFQATT, CDR2 SNEGSKA (reference sequence). Primed by a sample-barcoded 5' primer and a J-beta primer mix, a second PCR proceeded for roughly 7 to 11 cycles. The yield of each sample was at least 3 million CDR3-containing paired-end reads. MiXCR was run by TCRdb on the 5' RACE reads, yielding one entry per CDR3 protein. Among roughly 700,000 distinct CDR3 sequences, about 52% were seen once, and the ten largest hold 25% to 35%.

The receptor's source is a woman aged 60-70 years in good health. The genes are TRBV20-1 and TRBJ2-1; no definite D call. The sample taken for sequencing was blood. DNA for the CDR3: TGCAGTGCTAGAGCCCCAAGCCGGAATGAGCAGTTCTTC. It is translated as CSARAPSRNEQFF.